This T cell receptor (beta chain) was found in a study of shared clonotypes between healthy human individuals. Original handling: Filtering differed, since immunoSEQ gave only junction sequences and no quality scores. Assay used: immunoSEQ multiplex PCR; TCRdb lists only in-frame clones, some missing. V and J calls plus clone size are reproduced from that table; the DNA served to infer D and trimming. In the table there are 1,500,000 or so clones, approximately 98.5% of which are singletons. About this clone itself: Other nucleotide sequences from this sample produce the same CDR3.

Per the germline V gene, CDR1 is SGHAT and CDR2 is FQNNGV. CDR3 length equals 13 residues. Trimming shortened V by 0 bases and J by 4 bases, and 5 bases separated the two germline ends. Sequencing used naive CD4+ T cells sorted from blood. Subset noted: CD45RA+ positively selected. The rearrangement joins TRBV11-2 to TRBJ2-3; no definite D call. The sequence was collected from a man aged 25-40 years in good health. The CDR3 region is CASSLDPADTQYF. The CDR3 DNA reads TGTGCCAGCAGCTTAGACCCCGCAGATACGCAGTATTTT.